This T cell receptor beta chain emerged from a study of blood T cell repertoires in COVID-19. At the level of the study: Collection of acute and convalescent COVID-19 samples took place in the United States, Italy and Spain.

From germline, CDR1 is MNHEY and CDR2 SMNVEV (reference sequence). Trimming stripped 4 bases from V and 0 bases from J, with 7 bases between. The CDR3 is 14 amino acids. Seattle's cohort entered during active infection and was followed longitudinally. TCRdb keeps only in-frame clones here, not all; method: immunoSEQ multiplex PCR. The repertoire holds about 180,000 clones, with 70% to 90% as singletons. Sample: peripheral blood. This receptor was obtained from a person in their 70s with COVID-19, enrolled during active disease. J is TRBJ1-5 and V is TRBV27; D unresolved. CDR3 bases: TGTGCCAGCAGTTGGTCAGATAGCAATCAGCCCCAGCATTTT. Translating gives CASSWSDSNQPQHF.